The source of this TCR beta chain is a study of cytomegalovirus exposure and HLA in healthy donors. As concerns this clone: Its antigen remains unknown.

Study-wide findings and caveats: Reportedly, HLA-A and HLA-B alleles of most subjects were accurately predicted from TCR beta. Confirmation was obtained in vitro that a few CMV-associated chains are specific for CMV antigens. Presence/absence analyses rested on an assumption that sequencing depth was roughly uniform across donors.

The PCR ran on 60 Vbeta and 13 Jbeta primers. Here immunoSEQ multiplex PCR was the method, and the copy in TCRdb shows in-frame clones only, minus some. The sample contains more than 200,000 clones, 70% to 80% of which appear only once. V was clipped by 0 bases and J by 2 bases, with 13 bases between them. The CDR3 loop spans 16 amino acids. Looked up from germline, CDR1 is KGHSH and CDR2 is LQKENI. The chain links TRBV18 to TRBJ1-1, with a possible D match to TRBD1 (6 bases). This clonotype originated in a girl aged 2-15 years in good health and CMV-seronegative. Sequences were obtained from PBMCs. The CDR3 bases are TGTGCCAGCTCACCACCGTCCAGGGGCCGTAACACTGAAGCTTTCTTT. This encodes CASSPPSRGRNTEAFF.